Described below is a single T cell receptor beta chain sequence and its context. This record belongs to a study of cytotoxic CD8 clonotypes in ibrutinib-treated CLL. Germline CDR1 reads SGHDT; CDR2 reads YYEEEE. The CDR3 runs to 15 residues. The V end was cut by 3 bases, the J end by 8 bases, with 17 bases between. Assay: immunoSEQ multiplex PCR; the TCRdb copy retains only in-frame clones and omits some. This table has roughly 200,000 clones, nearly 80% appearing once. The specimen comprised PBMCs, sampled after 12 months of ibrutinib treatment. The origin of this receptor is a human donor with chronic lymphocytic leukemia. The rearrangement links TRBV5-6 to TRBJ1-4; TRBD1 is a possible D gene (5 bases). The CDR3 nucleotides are TGTGCCAGCAGCTATTTCGAGGGGCTAAGGGAAAAACTGTTTTTT. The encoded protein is CASSYFEGLREKLFF.